This T cell receptor (beta chain) was retrieved from a study of blood T cell repertoires in COVID-19. The method was immunoSEQ multiplex PCR; TCRdb's version includes in-frame clones alone and lacks a portion of them. The sample has about 120,000 clones; 75% to 90% are singletons. This CDR3 is 12 amino acids long. Unmatched junction bases numbered 2, after V lost 3 bases and J lost 7 bases. The sequence was collected from a woman aged 55-70 years with COVID-19, enrolled during active disease. The sequenced material came from peripheral blood. This sequence joins TRBV12-3 or TRBV12-4 and TRBJ2-5, with 7 bases that match TRBD1. For the CDR3, the DNA is TGTGCCAGCAGTTTGACAGGGACGACCCAGTACTTC. Its translation is CASSLTGTTQYF.